This passage covers 5 T cell receptor beta chains from one sample sequenced in a study of blood T cell repertoires in COVID-19. Profiled with immunoSEQ multiplex PCR; TCRdb holds only in-frame clones, not every one. Of 70,000 to 75,000 clones listed, about four fifths are singletons. Sequenced: peripheral blood. The receptors come from a woman of 80 years or more with active or convalescent COVID-19.

V usage is TRBV15 and J usage is TRBJ2-5, with 10 nucleotides matching TRBD2. Losses at the gene ends were 1 base for V and 3 bases for J; bases not matched to a gene: 5. The CDR3 consists of 16 residues. From germline, CDR1 is LNHNV and CDR2 YYDKDF (reference sequence). The CDR3, as DNA: TGTGCCACCAGCAGAGCTCTAGCGGGGGCCAAAGAGACCCAGTACTTC. Its protein is CATSRALAGAKETQYF. The whole variable domain, filled in from reference TRBV15 and TRBJ2-5, reads DAMVIQNPRYQVTQFGKPVTLSCSQTLNHNVMYWYQQKSSQAPKLLFHYYDKDFNNEADTPDNFQSRRPNTSFCFLDIRSPGLGDTAMYLCATSRALAGAKETQYFGPGTRLLVL.

CDR3 region: CASSLESIQETQYF. CDR3 DNA: TGTGCCAGCAGCTTGGAATCTATCCAAGAGACCCAGTACTTC. V usage is TRBV5-6 and J usage is TRBJ2-5, with D hard to call. CDR3 length: 14 residues. V lost 0 bases and J 1 base, leaving 7 bases between the germline ends. Germline V gene sequence: CDR1 SGHDT, CDR2 YYEEEE. The full variable domain, completed using reference TRBV5-6 and TRBJ2-5, is DAGVTQSPTHLIKTRGQQVTLRCSPKSGHDTVSWYQQALGQGPQFIFQYYEEEERQRGNFPDRFSGHQFPNYSSELNVNALLLGDSALYLCASSLESIQETQYFGPGTRLLVL.

The CDR3: CATSRERGTIYF. CDR3 sequence (DNA): TGTGCCACCAGCAGGGAAAGGGGTACCATATATTTT. The rearrangement joins TRBV15 to TRBJ1-3; D possibly corresponds to TRBD1 (5 bases). The length of the CDR3 is 12 residues. From germline, CDR1 is LNHNV and CDR2 YYDKDF (reference sequence). Trimming stripped 3 bases from V and 10 bases from J, with 10 bases between.

The chain couples TRBV9 to TRBJ2-1; 8 bases line up with TRBD2. Germline values: CDR1 SGDLS, CDR2 YYNGEE. This CDR3 is 15 amino acids long. V shed 7 bases and J 6 bases; nucleotides not matched to a gene: 12. In DNA form, the CDR3 reads TGTGCCAGCTCCCGGGGGGGGGCGCGTCCCAATGAGCAGTTCTTC. Translation gives CASSRGGARPNEQFF.

The chain is built from TRBV18 and TRBJ1-5; D unclear. With 6 bases removed from V and 5 bases from J, the gap between germline ends came to 8 bases. This CDR3 is built from 12 residues. Germline V gives CDR1 KGHSH, CDR2 LQKENI. CDR3 sequence: CASSTDYQPQHF. DNA of the CDR3: TGTGCCAGCTCGACCGACTATCAGCCCCAGCATTTT.